These T cell receptor beta chains were read from a single sample in a study of cytomegalovirus exposure and HLA in healthy donors. TCRdb's copy holds only in-frame clones and misses some; the assay was immunoSEQ multiplex PCR. The table has fewer than 180,000 clones, about 60% seen once; the top ten hold 6% to 8.5%. Sequencing was carried out using PBMCs. The receptors here all came from a woman aged 55-70 years in good health and CMV-seropositive. Both conserved end residues are part of each CDR3. A D gene is named only where the DNA matches it firmly. The size of a clone is reported for some rows only, either as once, few or many, or as a class for expanded clones.

size	V	J	D	CDR3	DNA
-	TRBV6-5	TRBJ2-7	-	CASSYSPQFNYEQYF	TGTGCCAGCAGTTACTCGCCACAGTTTAATTACGAGCAGTACTTC
-	TRBV2	TRBJ2-7	TRBD2	CASRRTSGDYEQYF	TGTGCCAGCAGACGAACTAGCGGGGACTACGAGCAGTACTTC
-	TRBV7-8	TRBJ2-5	TRBD2	CASSISGSSETQYF	TGTGCCAGCAGCATTAGCGGGTCCAGCGAGACCCAGTACTTC
-	TRBV4-3	TRBJ1-2	TRBD1	CASSQGHRDRVPGYTF	TGCGCCAGCAGCCAAGGACACCGGGACAGGGTCCCTGGCTACACCTTC
-	TRBV2	TRBJ1-5	-	CASSASDQPQHF	TGTGCCAGCAGTGCCAGCGATCAGCCCCAGCATTTT
once	TRBV9	TRBJ2-2	TRBD1	CASVPGGWTGELFF	TGTGCCAGCGTCCCAGGGGGATGGACCGGGGAGCTGTTTTTT
-	TRBV4-3	TRBJ2-5	-	CASSQDPRGRGETQYF	TGCGCCAGCAGCCAAGATCCCAGGGGAAGGGGGGAGACCCAGTACTTC
-	TRBV28	TRBJ2-7	TRBD1	CASNTPRQGGIEQYF	TGTGCCAGCAATACGCCCCGACAGGGGGGGATCGAGCAGTACTTC
-	TRBV19	TRBJ2-7	-	CASSKGGAYEQYF	TGTGCCAGTAGTAAGGGGGGGGCCTACGAGCAGTACTTC
-	TRBV19	TRBJ2-7	TRBD2	CASSILAGGTYEQYF	TGTGCCAGTAGTATACTAGCGGGAGGGACCTACGAGCAGTACTTC
-	TRBV9	TRBJ2-1	TRBD2	CASTTSGSVYNEQFF	TGTGCCAGCACGACTAGCGGGAGCGTATACAATGAGCAGTTCTTC
-	TRBV4-3	TRBJ2-7	TRBD2	CASSQEHLAGNYEQYF	TGCGCCAGCAGCCAAGAACACCTAGCGGGGAACTACGAGCAGTACTTC
-	TRBV7-2	TRBJ2-7	TRBD1	CASSRTPGQLIREQYF	TGTGCCAGCAGCCGTACACCGGGACAGTTGATCCGGGAGCAGTACTTC
-	TRBV10-3	TRBJ2-5	TRBD1	CAISGRTGTQETQYF	TGTGCCATCAGCGGACGGACAGGGACTCAAGAGACCCAGTACTTC
-	TRBV28	TRBJ1-5	-	CASSPRGGGNQPQHF	TGTGCCAGCAGTCCTCGGGGAGGGGGCAATCAGCCCCAGCATTTT
-	TRBV6-5	TRBJ2-1	-	CASSYSPGFEFF	TGTGCCAGCAGTTACTCTCCAGGGTTCGAGTTCTTC
-	TRBV30	TRBJ1-4	TRBD1	CASSGTGGEKLFF	TGTGCCTCCTCCGGGACAGGGGGTGAAAAACTGTTTTTT
-	TRBV6-5	TRBJ2-5	-	CASSYSRAEAETQYF	TGTGCCAGCAGTTACTCGAGGGCGGAGGCAGAGACCCAGTACTTC
-	TRBV27	TRBJ1-2	-	CASSPQGFSNYGYTF	TGTGCCAGCAGCCCGCAGGGATTTTCTAACTATGGCTACACCTTC
few	TRBV7-2	TRBJ2-2	-	CASSPQGVVGELFF	TGTGCCAGCAGCCCCCAAGGGGTGGTCGGGGAGCTGTTTTTT
-	TRBV5-1	TRBJ2-3	TRBD2	CASSPPGTSGRTDTQYF	TGCGCCAGCAGTCCCCCGGGGACTAGCGGGAGGACAGATACGCAGTATTTT
-	TRBV7-9	TRBJ2-5	-	CASSLVPGLQETQYF	TGTGCCAGCAGCTTAGTACCAGGGCTCCAAGAGACCCAGTACTTC
-	TRBV28	TRBJ1-4	-	CASSPPEGKAEKLFF	TGTGCCAGCAGTCCCCCGGAGGGGAAGGCTGAAAAACTGTTTTTT
-	TRBV6-5	TRBJ2-1	TRBD1	CASTGTDYNEQFF	TGTGCCAGCACCGGGACAGATTACAATGAGCAGTTCTTC
once	TRBV15	TRBJ2-1	-	CATSRGGGDSYNEQFF	TGTGCCACCAGCAGAGGGGGAGGAGATTCCTACAATGAGCAGTTCTTC
-	TRBV9	TRBJ1-1	TRBD1	CASSSAGGNTEAFF	TGTGCCAGCAGCTCAGCAGGGGGTAACACTGAAGCTTTCTTT
-	TRBV9	TRBJ1-3	TRBD1	CASSVAAGTGSGNTIYF	TGTGCCAGCAGCGTAGCAGCGGGGACAGGGTCTGGAAACACCATATATTTT
-	TRBV5-1	TRBJ2-5	TRBD2	CASSSGLAGWDQETQYF	TGCGCCAGCAGCTCCGGACTAGCGGGATGGGACCAAGAGACCCAGTACTTC
-	TRBV13	TRBJ2-5	-	CASSSGTKETQYF	TGTGCCAGCAGCTCCGGGACAAAAGAGACCCAGTACTTC
-	TRBV28	TRBJ2-7	TRBD2	CASSWTSGPPVQYF	TGTGCCAGCAGTTGGACTAGCGGGCCGCCCGTGCAGTACTTC
-	TRBV5-6	TRBJ1-1	-	CASRIQGRGAWGEAFF	TGTGCCAGCAGAATTCAGGGGCGAGGGGCTTGGGGTGAAGCTTTCTTT
-	TRBV2	TRBJ2-1	TRBD2	CASIPGTIYNEQFF	TGTGCCAGCATCCCCGGGACTATCTACAATGAGCAGTTCTTC
-	TRBV22-1	TRBJ2-1	-	CPGSGGLAGLRNEQFF	TGTCCTGGGAGCGGGGGACTAGCGGGCCTTCGGAATGAGCAGTTCTTC
few	TRBV19	TRBJ1-5	-	CASSPGMSNQPQHF	TGTGCCAGTAGCCCAGGGATGAGCAATCAGCCCCAGCATTTT
few	TRBV2	TRBJ2-5	-	CASRKQQTGNQETQYF	TGTGCCAGCAGGAAGCAGCAGACAGGAAACCAAGAGACCCAGTACTTC
few	TRBV4-1	TRBJ2-5	TRBD2	CASSQAFSGSDEETQYF	TGCGCCAGCAGCCAAGCCTTTAGCGGGAGTGACGAAGAGACCCAGTACTTC